The clone carrying this T cell receptor (beta chain) was observed a few times. Its antigen is unidentified. The data belong to a study of T-cell reconstitution after alpha-beta-depleted transplantation in children. General study results and limits: Expanded graft clones, several hundred of them, were reportedly the source of alpha-beta T cells about two months after transplant. Counts and diversity of T cells one year after transplant came mostly from newly produced T cells.

Preparing the TCRbeta library involved the use of unique molecular identifiers. In TCRdb, the PCR reads were re-called with MiXCR into one record per CDR3 protein. This table holds approximately 130,000 distinct CDR3 sequences, more than 9.5% found once. V dropped 5 bases and J dropped 5; count of bases not matched to a gene: 15. The CDR3 consists of 19 residues. Germline-derived CDR1 and CDR2 are SGHAT and FQNNGV. The V gene is TRBV11-2, the J gene TRBJ2-2, with TRBD2 identical over 12 bases. The input for sequencing was PBMCs, mostly from graft donor cells, taken 180 days after TCRalphabeta/CD19-depleted stem cell transplant. The sequence was collected from a girl less than two years old who had a stem cell transplant for combined immunodeficiency, so the T cells may come from the graft donor. This CDR3 reads CASSPGTSGQKRVTGELFF. The CDR3, as DNA: TGTGCCAGCAGCCCCGGGACTAGCGGGCAAAAAAGGGTGACCGGGGAGCTGTTTTTT.